This TCR beta chain emerged from a study of blood T cell repertoires in COVID-19. Study details: Acute and convalescent COVID-19 samples came from the United States, Italy and Spain.

In the authors' methods: From reference gene primer amplification, estimates of nucleated cell counts were derived. Profiling relied on immunoSEQ multiplex PCR, and the TCRdb table lists in-frame clones only, not all of them. That table gives V, J and clone size, and the DNA gave D and trimming. Of around 200,000 clones listed, around nine tenths were seen once; the top ten hold around 1.6%. This clone appeared a few times. The receptor was isolated from a man aged 18 to 30 with active or convalescent COVID-19. Material for sequencing was peripheral blood.

CDR3: CASSKGPGTRKDPRGREAFF. DNA of the CDR3: TGTGCCAGCAGCAAAGGCCCCGGGACACGCAAAGACCCCAGAGGACGTGAAGCTTTCTTT. This chain uses TRBV21-1 with TRBJ1-1; TRBD1 is taken as the D call from the table, unchecked against the DNA. TRBV21-1 is annotated as a pseudogene. The CDR3 has 20 amino acids.